The present TCR beta chain was sequenced within a study of T cell responses to AZD1222 COVID-19 vaccine. Study as a whole: Combined were second doses at about 4 or about 12 weeks.

Study outcomes and limitations: Researchers report vaccine-associated CD4 TCRs spanning spike, with dominance at 160-218 and 743-854. The sample set comprised mostly white British donors with more females, and clonal diversity was possibly underestimated.

Germline CDR1 reads SEHNR; CDR2 reads FQNEAQ (reference sequence). The V and J ends lost 5 bases and 10 bases respectively, with 14 bases between them. The CDR3 has 12 residues. Only in-frame clones appear in the TCRdb table, and some are missing; sequencing was by immunoSEQ multiplex PCR. The table lists 170,000 or so clones, around 92% of them singletons, with over 0.7% in the top ten. With respect to this clone: The target antigen is unknown.

The genes are TRBV7-9 and TRBJ1-2; D gene unclear. This TCR derives from an adult in good health. The input for sequencing was peripheral blood, taken on day 0 of AZD1222 vaccination. The CDR3 loop is CASSPSLPDYTF. The CDR3 nucleotides read TGTGCCAGCAGCCCCAGCCTCCCGGACTACACCTTC.